Listed below are T cell receptor beta chains from one sample, sequenced in a study of shared clonotypes between healthy human individuals. Only in-frame clones appear in the TCRdb table, and some are missing; sequencing was by immunoSEQ multiplex PCR. The sample consists of around 2,000,000 clones, approximately 94% of them appearing once. Sequenced input: naive CD8+ T cells sorted from blood. Receptor source: a man between 18 and 29 years old in good health. Both conserved end residues are part of each CDR3. The order of the fields is V gene, J gene, D gene, clone size, CDR3 DNA, CDR3 protein. A D gene is named only where the DNA matches it firmly. Only part of the rows carry a size: once, few, many, or a class if the clone is expanded.

v_call: TRBV18; j_call: TRBJ2-6; d_call: -; clone_size: once; cdr3_nt: TGTGCCAGCTCACCACTGGGGCGATACGATATCTCTGGGGCCAACGTCCTGACTTTC; cdr3_aa: CASSPLGRYDISGANVLTF
v_call: TRBV28; j_call: TRBJ2-1; d_call: -; clone_size: -; cdr3_nt: TGTGCCAGCAGCCTACCCGACATCTACAATGAGCAGTTCTTC; cdr3_aa: CASSLPDIYNEQFF
v_call: TRBV9; j_call: TRBJ2-1; d_call: TRBD2; clone_size: -; cdr3_nt: TGTGCCAGCAGCGGAGGCGGGAGTGGAGACAATGAGCAGTTCTTC; cdr3_aa: CASSGGGSGDNEQFF
v_call: TRBV13; j_call: TRBJ2-5; d_call: TRBD2; clone_size: once; cdr3_nt: TGTGCCAGCAGCTTAACAGCGGGGGGGCAGAGGGAGACCCAGTACTTC; cdr3_aa: CASSLTAGGQRETQYF
v_call: TRBV30; j_call: TRBJ2-7; d_call: -; clone_size: -; cdr3_nt: TGTGCCTGGAGTGTTCAGGGCAGTCCATACGAGCAGTACTTC; cdr3_aa: CAWSVQGSPYEQYF
v_call: TRBV10-1; j_call: TRBJ2-3; d_call: -; clone_size: -; cdr3_nt: TGCGCCAGCAGTGATCGGGGATCCGAGGGGGATACGCAGTATTTT; cdr3_aa: CASSDRGSEGDTQYF
v_call: TRBV14; j_call: TRBJ2-1; d_call: TRBD1; clone_size: -; cdr3_nt: TGTGCCAGCAGCCAAGGGGGACAGGCACACAATGAGCAGTTCTTC; cdr3_aa: CASSQGGQAHNEQFF
v_call: TRBV5-1; j_call: TRBJ1-5; d_call: -; clone_size: -; cdr3_nt: TGCGCCAGCAGCTTGGATGCAGGAGGGCAACCCCAGCATTTT; cdr3_aa: CASSLDAGGQPQHF
v_call: TRBV6-5; j_call: TRBJ2-1; d_call: -; clone_size: -; cdr3_nt: TGTGCCAGCAGCGGGTGGGGTGAGCAGTTCTTC; cdr3_aa: CASSGWGEQFF
v_call: TRBV5-1; j_call: TRBJ1-1; d_call: -; clone_size: few; cdr3_nt: TGCGCCAGCAGCTTGGGAGACATGAACACTGAAGCTTTCTTT; cdr3_aa: CASSLGDMNTEAFF
v_call: TRBV9; j_call: TRBJ1-1; d_call: TRBD1; clone_size: few; cdr3_nt: TGTGCCAGCAGCAGACAGGGACCTGAAGCTTTCTTT; cdr3_aa: CASSRQGPEAFF
v_call: TRBV6-1; j_call: TRBJ2-7; d_call: TRBD1; clone_size: -; cdr3_nt: TGTGCCAGCAGTGAATACCTAGTCGACAGGGCATACGAGCAGTACTTC; cdr3_aa: CASSEYLVDRAYEQYF
v_call: TRBV7-6; j_call: TRBJ2-1; d_call: -; clone_size: -; cdr3_nt: TGTGCCAGCAGCTTCCCGGGACTCGGGGGCAATGAGCAGTTCTTC; cdr3_aa: CASSFPGLGGNEQFF
v_call: TRBV7-9; j_call: TRBJ2-1; d_call: TRBD2; clone_size: few; cdr3_nt: TGTGCCAGCAGCACCCTCCGGACTAGCGGGGGAGTAGATGAGCAGTTCTTC; cdr3_aa: CASSTLRTSGGVDEQFF
v_call: TRBV27; j_call: TRBJ2-7; d_call: -; clone_size: -; cdr3_nt: TGTGCCAGCAGTTTACGAGGGGGAACCTACGAGCAGTACTTC; cdr3_aa: CASSLRGGTYEQYF
v_call: TRBV7-7; j_call: TRBJ2-1; d_call: TRBD2; clone_size: -; cdr3_nt: TGTGCTAGCAGCTTAGGACTAGCGGGAGGGAGCTCCTACAATGAGCAGTTCTTC; cdr3_aa: CASSLGLAGGSSYNEQFF
v_call: TRBV4-3; j_call: TRBJ1-1; d_call: -; clone_size: -; cdr3_nt: TGCGCCAGCACCTCTTATGGGACTACTGAAGCTTTCTTT; cdr3_aa: CASTSYGTTEAFF
v_call: TRBV6-5; j_call: TRBJ2-7; d_call: -; clone_size: -; cdr3_nt: TGTGCCAGCAGTTACCCCGGATACGAGCAGTACTTC; cdr3_aa: CASSYPGYEQYF
v_call: TRBV7-2; j_call: TRBJ1-2; d_call: -; clone_size: -; cdr3_nt: TGTGCCAGCAGCCTAGGACAAGGCTTATATGGCTACACCTTC; cdr3_aa: CASSLGQGLYGYTF
v_call: TRBV6-6; j_call: TRBJ1-5; d_call: TRBD1; clone_size: -; cdr3_nt: TGTGCCAGCAGAGAGGGGGCAGTCGGCAATCAGCCCCAGCATTTT; cdr3_aa: CASREGAVGNQPQHF
v_call: TRBV7-9; j_call: TRBJ2-2; d_call: TRBD2; clone_size: -; cdr3_nt: TGTGCCAGTGCGACTAGCGGGGCGAACACCGGGGAGCTGTTTTTT; cdr3_aa: CASATSGANTGELFF
v_call: TRBV5-4; j_call: TRBJ2-3; d_call: -; clone_size: -; cdr3_nt: TGTGCCAGCAGCGGCCTGACTAGAGGGGGTGGAGATACGCAGTATTTT; cdr3_aa: CASSGLTRGGGDTQYF
v_call: TRBV27; j_call: TRBJ2-7; d_call: TRBD2; clone_size: -; cdr3_nt: TGTGCCAGCAGTCCACCGGGACTAGCGGGGGCCTACGAGCAGTACTTC; cdr3_aa: CASSPPGLAGAYEQYF
v_call: TRBV4-1; j_call: TRBJ1-5; d_call: -; clone_size: -; cdr3_nt: TGCGCCAGCAGCCACGCGGCCAGCGATTATAGCAATCAGCCCCAGCATTTT; cdr3_aa: CASSHAASDYSNQPQHF
v_call: TRBV27; j_call: TRBJ2-1; d_call: -; clone_size: -; cdr3_nt: TGTGCCAGCAGCCATGGAGCTCACAATGAGCAGTTCTTC; cdr3_aa: CASSHGAHNEQFF
v_call: TRBV5-1; j_call: TRBJ1-1; d_call: -; clone_size: -; cdr3_nt: TGCGCCAGCAGCTTTAAAGGAGGTGACACTGAAGCTTTCTTT; cdr3_aa: CASSFKGGDTEAFF
v_call: TRBV5-4; j_call: TRBJ2-3; d_call: TRBD1; clone_size: once; cdr3_nt: TGTGCCAGCAGCTTGGTAGGGACAGGGGCCGCAGATACGCAGTATTTT; cdr3_aa: CASSLVGTGAADTQYF
v_call: TRBV6-6; j_call: TRBJ2-2; d_call: -; clone_size: few; cdr3_nt: TGTGCCAGCAGTAGCACCGGGGAGCTGTTTTTT; cdr3_aa: CASSSTGELFF
v_call: TRBV4-1; j_call: TRBJ2-7; d_call: TRBD2; clone_size: -; cdr3_nt: TGCGCCAGCAGCCCCCGGGAGGGATTAGCCTACGAGCAGTACTTC; cdr3_aa: CASSPREGLAYEQYF
v_call: TRBV6-5; j_call: TRBJ1-3; d_call: -; clone_size: -; cdr3_nt: TGTGCCAGCAGGCTCGGGCCTGGAAACACCATATATTTT; cdr3_aa: CASRLGPGNTIYF
v_call: TRBV6-6; j_call: TRBJ2-7; d_call: -; clone_size: -; cdr3_nt: TGTGCCAGCAGTGATCCAGGGAATCCCCCTTACGAGCAGTACTTC; cdr3_aa: CASSDPGNPPYEQYF
v_call: TRBV19; j_call: TRBJ1-1; d_call: -; clone_size: -; cdr3_nt: TGTGCCACTCGAGCCGGGTTCACTGAAGCTTTCTTT; cdr3_aa: CATRAGFTEAFF
v_call: TRBV10-3; j_call: TRBJ1-2; d_call: -; clone_size: -; cdr3_nt: TGTGCCATCAGTAGCCTGGCCATCCCCTATGGCTACACCTTC; cdr3_aa: CAISSLAIPYGYTF
v_call: TRBV11-2; j_call: TRBJ2-3; d_call: -; clone_size: -; cdr3_nt: TGTGCCAGCAGCTTAGGTCCCAGAGCGTCAGCAGATACGCAGTATTTT; cdr3_aa: CASSLGPRASADTQYF
v_call: TRBV2; j_call: TRBJ1-2; d_call: -; clone_size: -; cdr3_nt: TGTGCCAGCAGTGAAACAAACGGCTATGGCTACACCTTC; cdr3_aa: CASSETNGYGYTF
v_call: TRBV19; j_call: TRBJ2-7; d_call: TRBD2; clone_size: -; cdr3_nt: TGTGCCAGTAGTATAAGCGGGGACGCCTTCGAGCAGTACTTC; cdr3_aa: CASSISGDAFEQYF
v_call: TRBV13; j_call: TRBJ1-1; d_call: -; clone_size: -; cdr3_nt: TGTGCCAGCAGCTTACCCCGAAAGAACACTGAAGCTTTCTTT; cdr3_aa: CASSLPRKNTEAFF
v_call: TRBV4-1; j_call: TRBJ2-1; d_call: -; clone_size: -; cdr3_nt: TGCGCCAGCAGCCTCGCCAACGTGGGGGGTCCCTCCTACAATGAGCAGTTCTTC; cdr3_aa: CASSLANVGGPSYNEQFF
v_call: TRBV19; j_call: TRBJ2-7; d_call: -; clone_size: once; cdr3_nt: TGTGCCAGTAGCCCCTCGATCGCCTACGAGCAGTACTTC; cdr3_aa: CASSPSIAYEQYF
v_call: TRBV4-3; j_call: TRBJ2-7; d_call: TRBD1; clone_size: -; cdr3_nt: TGCGCCAGCAGCCAAGCGACAGGACAGGGTTCTTTCGAGCAGTACTTC; cdr3_aa: CASSQATGQGSFEQYF
v_call: TRBV6-6; j_call: TRBJ2-3; d_call: -; clone_size: -; cdr3_nt: TGTGCCAGCAGTTCGACTAGTATCCCGAGCACAGATACGCAGTATTTT; cdr3_aa: CASSSTSIPSTDTQYF
v_call: TRBV7-9; j_call: TRBJ2-5; d_call: TRBD1; clone_size: once; cdr3_nt: TGTGCCAGCAGCTTCATGGACAGGGGATTTGAGACCCAGTACTTC; cdr3_aa: CASSFMDRGFETQYF
v_call: TRBV15; j_call: TRBJ1-1; d_call: -; clone_size: -; cdr3_nt: TGTGCCACCAGCAGAGCGAGGGGAGCTGAAGCTTTCTTT; cdr3_aa: CATSRARGAEAFF
v_call: TRBV27; j_call: TRBJ1-2; d_call: -; clone_size: -; cdr3_nt: TGTGCCAGCAGTTTAAGTAGGGCGCACTATGGCTACACCTTC; cdr3_aa: CASSLSRAHYGYTF
v_call: TRBV7-3; j_call: TRBJ2-5; d_call: -; clone_size: -; cdr3_nt: TGTGCCAGCAGCTTATACCTCCAAGAGACCCAGTACTTC; cdr3_aa: CASSLYLQETQYF
v_call: TRBV7-7; j_call: TRBJ2-7; d_call: TRBD2; clone_size: -; cdr3_nt: TGTGCTAGCAGCTTAGAGCTAGCGGGAGATACCCCCCCTCTCGAGCAGTACTTC; cdr3_aa: CASSLELAGDTPPLEQYF
v_call: TRBV19; j_call: TRBJ2-7; d_call: -; clone_size: -; cdr3_nt: TGTGCCAGTAGTATTTCGGACACCGTAGCCTACGAGCAGTACTTC; cdr3_aa: CASSISDTVAYEQYF
v_call: TRBV27; j_call: TRBJ2-1; d_call: -; clone_size: -; cdr3_nt: TGTGCCAGCAGTTTAGTAACTAGCTCTGAATTCAATGAGCAGTTCTTC; cdr3_aa: CASSLVTSSEFNEQFF
v_call: TRBV4-1; j_call: TRBJ2-2; d_call: -; clone_size: -; cdr3_nt: TGCGCCAGCAGCCAAAGGCCCTCAAACACCGGGGAGCTGTTTTTT; cdr3_aa: CASSQRPSNTGELFF
v_call: TRBV20-1; j_call: TRBJ2-7; d_call: TRBD2; clone_size: -; cdr3_nt: TGCAGTGCTAGGGGGGGGTACGAGCAGTACTTC; cdr3_aa: CSARGGYEQYF
v_call: TRBV10-3; j_call: TRBJ1-2; d_call: -; clone_size: few; cdr3_nt: TGTGCCATCAGTGAGTATGGGCCCCTCGGGGATGGCTACACCTTC; cdr3_aa: CAISEYGPLGDGYTF
v_call: TRBV7-9; j_call: TRBJ2-7; d_call: -; clone_size: -; cdr3_nt: TGTGCCAGCAGCTCGGGGGACATCTTCTACGAGCAGTACTTC; cdr3_aa: CASSSGDIFYEQYF
v_call: TRBV4-1; j_call: TRBJ2-1; d_call: -; clone_size: once; cdr3_nt: TGCGCCAGCAGCCAAGTCTCTGCACAAAATGAGCAGTTCTTC; cdr3_aa: CASSQVSAQNEQFF